Presented here are 8 T cell receptor beta chains from one specimen sequenced in a study of cytomegalovirus exposure and HLA in healthy donors. Use of 60 Vbeta and 13 Jbeta primers characterized the PCR. Assay used: immunoSEQ multiplex PCR; TCRdb lists only in-frame clones, some missing. In the table there are about 190,000 clones, 85% to 90% of which are singletons. The sample comprised PBMCs. All receptors come from a man aged 25-40 years in good health and CMV-seronegative.

J is TRBJ1-5 and V is TRBV4-3; tentatively, D is TRBD1 (6 bases). This CDR3 has 15 amino acids. CDR1 and CDR2 from the germline V gene are LGHNA and YSLEER. The V end was cut by 0 bases, the J end by 2 bases, with 8 bases between. CDR3 region: CASSQDHRGNQPQHF. DNA of the CDR3: TGCGCCAGCAGCCAAGATCACAGGGGCAATCAGCCCCAGCATTTT.

The rearrangement joins TRBV19 to TRBJ2-3; 8 bases are shared with TRBD1. V dropped 5 bases and J dropped 2; count of bases not matched to a gene: 3. The germline V gene encodes CDR1 LNHDA and CDR2 SQIVND (reference sequence). The CDR3 consists of 14 residues. The CDR3 protein is CASSGTGYTDTQYF. Written as DNA, the CDR3 is TGTGCCAGTAGTGGGACAGGCTACACAGATACGCAGTATTTT.

The chain recombines TRBV2 with TRBJ1-2; D is possibly TRBD1 (6 bases). CDR3 length equals 14 residues. The V and J ends lost 7 bases and 1 base respectively, with 13 bases between them. Germline CDR1 and CDR2: SNHLY and FYNNEI. The CDR3 nucleotides are TGTGCCAGCACTTCGCAGGGGATTAACTATGGCTACACCTTC. Translating it yields CASTSQGINYGYTF. Using reference TRBV2 and TRBJ1-2 for the parts outside the CDR3, the full variable domain is EPEVTQTPSHQVTQMGQEVILRCVPISNHLYFYWYRQILGQKVEFLVSFYNNEISEKSEIFDDQFSVERPDGSNFTLKIRSTKLEDSAMYFCASTSQGINYGYTFGSGTRLTVV.

The rearrangement links TRBV10-1 to TRBJ2-7, with D possibly matching TRBD2 (5 bases). CDR1 is WNHNN, CDR2 SYGVQD, per germline (reference sequence). Trimming removed 6 bases at V and 2 bases at J, with 14 bases between. The CDR3 runs to 14 residues. DNA for the CDR3: TGCGCCAGCAGATCGGGGATAGGACCCTACGAGCAGTACTTC. Translating gives CASRSGIGPYEQYF.

The gene calls are TRBV4-3 and TRBJ2-3; TRBD2 is a possible D gene (5 bases). Germline V lookup: CDR1 LGHNA, CDR2 YSLEER. V shed 5 bases and J shed 1 base, with 10 bases lying between them. The CDR3 loop spans 14 amino acids. CDR3 sequence (DNA): TGCGCCAGCAGCTGGACTGACGGCACAGATACGCAGTATTTT. Translated: CASSWTDGTDTQYF.

The V gene is TRBV5-3, the J gene TRBJ2-2; no definite D call. TRBV5-3 is identified as an open reading frame with a role that is uncertain. Trimming removed 4 bases at V and 10 bases at J, with 5 bases between. This CDR3 region has 10 residues. Here the CDR3 DNA reads TGTGCCAGAAGCCCAGAGGAGCTGTTTTTT. It is translated as CARSPEELFF.

The V gene is TRBV4-3, the J gene TRBJ2-6, with 7 bases matching TRBD2. Per the germline V gene, CDR1 is LGHNA and CDR2 is YSLEER. The ends lost 7 bases at V and 1 base at J; junction bases unmatched: 16. The CDR3 loop spans 19 amino acids. The CDR3 loop is CASTPHAAGVLSGANVLTF. CDR3 nucleotides: TGCGCCAGCACCCCTCATGCGGCGGGGGTACTATCTGGGGCCAACGTCCTGACTTTC.

In its sample, this clone was seen once. V is TRBV6-1 and J is TRBJ1-6; 7 bases map to TRBD1. CDR1 MNHNS and CDR2 SASEGT come from the germline V gene. The CDR3 is 19 amino acids. V was clipped by 3 bases and J by 4 bases; unmatched bases: 15. CDR3 sequence: CASSEMQTGNWLYNSPLHF. In DNA form, the CDR3 reads TGTGCCAGCAGTGAGATGCAGACAGGGAATTGGTTGTATAATTCACCCCTCCACTTT.